This T cell receptor beta chain was recovered during a study of OX40 agonist ivuxolimab in advanced cancers. Study as a whole: Patients in the trial were receiving intravenous ivuxolimab every 2 weeks, at doses of 0.01 to 10 mg/kg.

As for this clone: As yet, its antigen is unknown.

V was pared by 9 bases and J by 0 bases, with 15 bases between. Germline-derived CDR1 and CDR2 are ENHRY and SYGVKD. The CDR3 covers 15 residues. Study-wide findings and caveats: Several nonresponders also turned out to have low normalized T-cell clonal expansion. CD8+ T cells averaged more expanded clones than CD4+.

Profiled with immunoSEQ multiplex PCR; TCRdb holds only in-frame clones, not every one. The sample holds 60,000 or so clones, 92% seen once. The specimen was CD4+ or CD8+ T cells sorted from blood, collected in a trial of the OX40 agonist ivuxolimab. This sequence originates from an adult with an advanced solid tumor such as melanoma, head and neck, liver or kidney cancer. The V and J genes are TRBV10-3 and TRBJ2-1; TRBD2 is a possible D gene (7 bases). The CDR3 nucleotides are TGTGCCATGGGCAGTAGGGGGGGCTCCTACAATGAGCAGTTCTTC. Translating it yields CAMGSRGGSYNEQFF.